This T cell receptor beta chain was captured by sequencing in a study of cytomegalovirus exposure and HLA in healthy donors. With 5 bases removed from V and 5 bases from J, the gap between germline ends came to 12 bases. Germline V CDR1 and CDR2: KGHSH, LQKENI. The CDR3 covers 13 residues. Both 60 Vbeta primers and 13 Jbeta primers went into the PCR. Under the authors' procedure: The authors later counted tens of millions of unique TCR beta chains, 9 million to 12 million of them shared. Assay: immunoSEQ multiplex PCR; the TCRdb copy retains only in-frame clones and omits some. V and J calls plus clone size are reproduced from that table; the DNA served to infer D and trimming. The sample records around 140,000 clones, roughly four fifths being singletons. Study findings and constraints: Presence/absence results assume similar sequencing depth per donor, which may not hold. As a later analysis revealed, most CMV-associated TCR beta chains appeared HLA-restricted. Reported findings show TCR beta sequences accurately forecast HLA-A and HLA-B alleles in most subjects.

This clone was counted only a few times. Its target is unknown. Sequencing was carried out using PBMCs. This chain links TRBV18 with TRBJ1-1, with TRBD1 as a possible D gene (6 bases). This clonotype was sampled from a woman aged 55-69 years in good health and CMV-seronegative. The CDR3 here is CASSRGGRTEAFF. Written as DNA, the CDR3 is TGTGCCAGCTCAAGGGGGGGGAGGACTGAAGCTTTCTTT.